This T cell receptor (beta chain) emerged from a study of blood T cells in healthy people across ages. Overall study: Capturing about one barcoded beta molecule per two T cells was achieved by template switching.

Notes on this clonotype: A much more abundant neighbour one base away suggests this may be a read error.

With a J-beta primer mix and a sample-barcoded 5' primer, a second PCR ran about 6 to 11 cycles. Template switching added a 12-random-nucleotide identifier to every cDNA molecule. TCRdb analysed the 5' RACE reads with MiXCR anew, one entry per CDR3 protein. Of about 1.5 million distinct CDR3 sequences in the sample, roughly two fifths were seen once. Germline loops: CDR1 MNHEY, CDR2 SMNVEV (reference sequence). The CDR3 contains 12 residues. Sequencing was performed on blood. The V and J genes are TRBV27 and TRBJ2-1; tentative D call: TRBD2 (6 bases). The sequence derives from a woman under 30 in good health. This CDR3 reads CVSTGGYNEQFF. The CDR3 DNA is TGTGTCAGCACCGGGGGATACAATGAGCAGTTCTTC.